The 15 T cell receptor beta chains below all came from one sample that was sequenced in a study of T cell responses to AZD1222 COVID-19 vaccine. Using immunoSEQ multiplex PCR, the repertoire was profiled, and TCRdb retains in-frame clones only, with some absent. The sample has approximately 150,000 clones; roughly 90% are singletons. Sequencing was performed on peripheral blood, taken 28 days after the second AZD1222 dose. Source of these receptors: an adult who received the AZD1222 COVID-19 vaccine.

V gene TRBV29-1 combines with J gene TRBJ2-5; TRBD1 matches at 7 bases. In germline, CDR1 is SQVTM, CDR2 ANQGSEA. The V gene end was trimmed by 6 bases and the J gene end by 3 bases; junction bases not matched to a gene: 10. The CDR3 extends over 14 amino acids. DNA for the CDR3: TGCAGCGTAGACCAAACCGGGACAGAAGAGACCCAGTACTTC. Translation gives CSVDQTGTEETQYF.

This sequence joins TRBV4-3 and TRBJ2-7; the match to TRBD2 covers 10 bases. The ends lost 1 base at V and 2 bases at J; junction bases unmatched: 5. This CDR3 spans 16 amino acids. Looked up from germline, CDR1 is LGHNA and CDR2 is YSLEER. CDR3 in amino acids: CASSQVSGTSAYEQYF. The CDR3 DNA is TGCGCCAGCAGCCAAGTATCCGGGACTAGCGCCTACGAGCAGTACTTC.

This sequence joins TRBV7-2 and TRBJ2-3, with 7 bases lining up with TRBD2. V shed 2 bases and J 4 bases; nucleotides not matched to a gene: 3. The CDR3 covers 14 residues. Germline CDR1 and CDR2: SGHTA and FQGNSA. CDR3 region: CASSLQRDPDTQYF. CDR3 bases: TGTGCCAGCAGCTTACAGCGGGATCCAGATACGCAGTATTTT.

This chain links TRBV15 with TRBJ2-5; 7 bases align to TRBD1. Germline V gene data show CDR1 as LNHNV and CDR2 as YYDKDF (reference sequence). This CDR3 is built from 12 residues. Trimming cost V 7 bases and J 2 bases; bases outside gene matches: 1. For the CDR3, the DNA is TGTGCCACCATGGGACAGCAAGAGACCCAGTACTTC. As protein: CATMGQQETQYF. Using reference TRBV15 and TRBJ2-5 for the parts outside the CDR3, the full variable domain is DAMVIQNPRYQVTQFGKPVTLSCSQTLNHNVMYWYQQKSSQAPKLLFHYYDKDFNNEADTPDNFQSRRPNTSFCFLDIRSPGLGDTAMYLCATMGQQETQYFGPGTRLLVL.

The chain carries TRBV6-2 or TRBV6-3 and TRBJ2-3, with unresolved D. The V and J ends lost 5 bases and 7 bases respectively, with 10 bases between them. The CDR3 has 12 residues. Germline CDR1 MNHEY, CDR2 SVGEGT. The CDR3 DNA reads TGTGCCAGCAGTAATCTAGGCAATACGCAGTATTTT. The encoded protein is CASSNLGNTQYF.

The chain is built from TRBV9 and TRBJ1-4; TRBD1 aligns across 9 bases. J was trimmed by 3 bases and V by 3 bases; bases with no gene match: 3. CDR3 length: 15 amino acids. Germline V CDR1 and CDR2: SGDLS, YYNGEE. CDR3 sequence (DNA): TGTGCCAGCAGCGGAGGGACAGGGTCTAATGAAAAACTGTTTTTT. Its protein is CASSGGTGSNEKLFF.

The chain employs TRBV6-2 or TRBV6-3 and TRBJ1-3; D might be TRBD1 (6 bases). The CDR3 length is 15 residues. The ends were cut back, 5 bases at V and 0 bases at J, with 11 bases in the middle. Looked up from germline, CDR1 is MNHEY and CDR2 is SVGEGT. The CDR3 here is CASSAGHSSGNTIYF. Here the CDR3 DNA reads TGTGCCAGCAGTGCGGGACACAGCTCTGGAAACACCATATATTTT.

The chain carries TRBV5-6 and TRBJ1-2; D is uncertain. Per germline, CDR1 SGHDT and CDR2 YYEEEE. Trimming stripped 0 bases from V and 8 bases from J, with 11 bases between. CDR3 length equals 13 residues. The CDR3 DNA sequence: TGTGCCAGCAGCTTGGAAGGGAGTCGAGGCTACACCTTC. Translation gives CASSLEGSRGYTF.

The genes are TRBV28 and TRBJ1-3, with D unresolved. The CDR3 consists of 13 residues. V lost 2 bases, J lost 4 bases, and 6 bases lay in between. Germline-derived CDR1 and CDR2 are MDHEN and SYDVKM. The CDR3 is CASSLTAGNTIYF. In nucleotides, the CDR3 is TGTGCCAGCAGTTTAACAGCAGGAAACACCATATATTTT.

The chain recombines TRBV5-1 with TRBJ2-2, with D hard to call. Deletions cut 0 bases from V and 5 bases from J, with 5 bases between. CDR3 length: 13 amino acids. Germline V lookup: CDR1 SGHRS, CDR2 YFSETQ. For the CDR3, the DNA is TGCGCCAGCAGCTTGGATAGGACCGGGGAGCTGTTTTTT. Amino acids: CASSLDRTGELFF.

This clone has just one count. This chain joins TRBV9 and TRBJ2-5; TRBD2 matches at 9 bases. Germline V gene data show CDR1 as SGDLS and CDR2 as YYNGEE. V was clipped by 4 bases and J by 1 base; unmatched bases: 8. The CDR3 is 16 residues long. The CDR3 DNA follows: TGTGCCAGCAGCCCGAGAGCGGGAGGCAGCCAAGAGACCCAGTACTTC. Protein: CASSPRAGGSQETQYF. The full variable domain, rest sourced from reference TRBV9 and TRBJ2-5, is DSGVTQTPKHLITATGQRVTLRCSPRSGDLSVYWYQQSLDQGLQFLIQYYNGEERAKGNILERFSAQQFPDLHSELNLSSLELGDSALYFCASSPRAGGSQETQYFGPGTRLLVL.

V is TRBV7-2 and J is TRBJ2-1; tentatively, D is TRBD1 (6 bases). CDR3 size: 14 residues. Germline assignment: CDR1 SGHTA and CDR2 FQGNSA. Trimming took off 3 bases at V and 9 bases at J, with 15 bases between the two ends. The CDR3 nucleotides are TGTGCCAGCAGCTTCTCAGGGGCTACGCCTGAGCAGTTCTTC. Translated: CASSFSGATPEQFF.

This clone has a single count. The J gene is TRBJ2-1, the V gene TRBV27; the match to TRBD2 covers 10 bases. J gave up 2 bases and V 8 bases, and 3 bases lay outside the gene matches. The CDR3 runs 14 residues. The germline gives CDR1 MNHEY, CDR2 SMNVEV (reference sequence). The CDR3 DNA follows: TGTGCCAGCTTTAGCGGGGGGACCTACAATGAGCAGTTCTTC. Its protein product is CASFSGGTYNEQFF.

This chain joins TRBV18 and TRBJ1-1, with D unresolved. The ends were cut back, 0 bases at V and 2 bases at J, with 7 bases in the middle. Germline V gene lookup returns CDR1 KGHSH and CDR2 LQKENI. This CDR3 is 14 amino acids long. CDR3: CASSPPATNTEAFF. CDR3 DNA sequence: TGTGCCAGCTCACCACCAGCGACCAACACTGAAGCTTTCTTT.

The chain combines TRBV6-6 with TRBJ1-2; D ambiguous. The CDR3 sequence is 15 residues long. The V and J ends lost 2 bases and 6 bases respectively, with 16 bases between them. Per germline, CDR1 MNHNY and CDR2 SVGAGI (reference sequence). CDR3 region: CASSYGHLGEDGYTF. In DNA form, the CDR3 reads TGTGCCAGCAGTTACGGGCACCTTGGCGAGGATGGCTACACCTTC.